Presented here are 3 T cell receptor beta chains from one specimen sequenced in a study of blood T cell repertoires in COVID-19. Sequencing was performed with immunoSEQ multiplex PCR; in TCRdb, only in-frame clones are kept and a portion is missing. Of some 110,000 clones listed, about four fifths are singletons. The specimen sequenced was peripheral blood. The receptor set was obtained from a woman aged 70-85 years with acute or convalescent COVID-19.

The genes are TRBV3-1 (or the pseudogene TRBV3-2) and TRBJ2-5, with a possible D match to TRBD1 (5 bases). CDR3 size: 13 residues. Germline CDR1 reads LGHDT; CDR2 reads YNNKEL (reference sequence). V was pared by 3 bases and J by 7 bases, with 12 bases between. In DNA, the CDR3 is TGTGCCAGCAGCCATCAGGGAACGGGGACCCAGTACTTC. Residues: CASSHQGTGTQYF.

The chain couples TRBV3-1 (or the pseudogene TRBV3-2) to TRBJ2-3; 7 nucleotides agree with TRBD2. Trimming cost V 0 bases and J 4 bases; bases outside gene matches: 10. This CDR3 region has 17 residues. Germline V gene sequence: CDR1 LGHDT, CDR2 YNNKEL (reference sequence). The chain's CDR3 is CASSQEEKLAIPDTQYF. The CDR3 region has the DNA TGTGCCAGCAGCCAAGAGGAAAAACTAGCGATCCCAGATACGCAGTATTTT.

This clone was detected only a few times. The CDR3 sequence is CASSLTDNTEAFF. As DNA, the CDR3 is TGTGCCAGCAGCTTAACAGACAACACTGAAGCTTTCTTT. The chain couples TRBV11-3 to TRBJ1-1; D remains ambiguous. Germline V CDR1 and CDR2: SGHNT, YENEEA. There are 13 residues in the CDR3. V lost 2 bases and J lost 2, with 6 bases in between.